What follows are 24 T cell receptor beta chains derived from one specimen sequenced in a study of T cell responses to AZD1222 COVID-19 vaccine. Sequenced by immunoSEQ multiplex PCR; TCRdb stores in-frame clones only, minus some. The repertoire holds about 140,000 clones, 90% seen once, with more than 3% in the top ten. This material consisted of peripheral blood, taken on day 0 of AZD1222 vaccination. These receptors were obtained from an adult in good health.

This rearrangement joins TRBV14 to TRBJ2-3, with unresolved D. Trimming cost V 4 bases and J 0 bases, with 14 bases left between them. Germline loops: CDR1 SGHDN, CDR2 FVKESK. This CDR3 has 16 residues. CDR3 coding DNA: TGTGCCAGCAGCCCCCTGGCTGGGCCCAGCACAGATACGCAGTATTTT. This translates into CASSPLAGPSTDTQYF. Together with reference TRBV14 and TRBJ2-3, the CDR3 gives the full variable domain: EAGVTQFPSHSVIEKGQTVTLRCDPISGHDNLYWYRRVMGKEIKFLLHFVKESKQDESGMPNNRFLAERTGGTYSTLKVQPAELEDSGVYFCASSPLAGPSTDTQYFGPGTRLTVL.

The V gene is TRBV5-4, the J gene TRBJ1-4, with 7 nucleotides matching TRBD1. From germline, CDR1 is SGHNT and CDR2 YYREEE (reference sequence). V lost 2 bases to trimming and J lost 3 bases; unmatched junction nucleotides: 4. This CDR3 is built from 15 residues. DNA for the CDR3: TGTGCCAGCAGCTTCACCGGGACAGCTAATGAAAAACTGTTTTTT. It codes for CASSFTGTANEKLFF.

V gene TRBV27 combines with J gene TRBJ1-6; 7 nucleotides align to TRBD1. This CDR3 region has 14 residues. Germline CDR1 is MNHEY and CDR2 is SMNVEV (reference sequence). V dropped 7 bases and J dropped 10; count of bases not matched to a gene: 10. CDR3 nucleotides: TGTGCCAGCATCGCGGCAGGGGGTAACTCACCCCTCCACTTT. Encoded protein: CASIAAGGNSPLHF.

The rearrangement links TRBV6-2 or TRBV6-3 to TRBJ1-3, with D unclear. V lost 0 bases and J 0 bases, leaving 12 bases between the germline ends. Germline loops: CDR1 MNHEY, CDR2 SVGEGT. The CDR3 is made up of 17 amino acids. CDR3 in amino acids: CASSYSMFSISGNTIYF. The CDR3 DNA reads TGTGCCAGCAGTTACTCGATGTTTTCCATCTCTGGAAACACCATATATTTT.

The chain carries TRBV4-1 and TRBJ1-2; weak D call: TRBD1 (6 bases). This CDR3 spans 16 amino acids. V was shortened by 3 bases and J by 0 bases, with 14 bases between the two germline ends. The V gene's germline CDR1 is MGHRA and CDR2 YSYEKL. In DNA form, the CDR3 reads TGCGCCAGCAGCCAGGGAGGAGGGGACACTAACTATGGCTACACCTTC. It is translated as CASSQGGGDTNYGYTF.

A few counts support this clone. The chain uses TRBV12-3 or TRBV12-4 and TRBJ2-2; perhaps D is TRBD1 or TRBD2 (5 bases each). The CDR3 contains 13 residues. Trimming left V 4 bases short and J 7 bases short, with 10 bases between. The CDR3 coding sequence is TGTGCCAGCAGTTCGGGGCTCAACGGGGAGCTGTTTTTT. It translates to CASSSGLNGELFF.

This chain uses TRBV6-4 with TRBJ1-1, with 9 nucleotides matching TRBD1. The length of the CDR3 is 13 residues. The J segment lost 10 bases and the V segment lost 3 bases, leaving 6 bases of the junction unmatched. Germline V lookup: CDR1 MRHNA, CDR2 SNTAGT. Written as DNA, the CDR3 is TGTGCCAGCAGTGAGAACAGGGGGCTAGGAGCTTTCTTT. Its translation: CASSENRGLGAFF.

This clone was seen only once. This chain joins TRBV7-8 and TRBJ1-4; no clear D. The CDR3 extends over 16 amino acids. Per germline, CDR1 SGHVS and CDR2 FQNEAQ. The ends were cut back, 1 base at V and 7 bases at J, with 16 bases in the middle. DNA of the CDR3: TGTGCCAGCAGCTTAGATCGGTCCGGGGTGGGTGAAAAACTGTTTTTT. The encoded protein is CASSLDRSGVGEKLFF.

The rearrangement uses TRBV7-2 and TRBJ2-2; no definite D call. Germline lookup yields CDR1 SGHTA and CDR2 FQGNSA. This CDR3 has 14 residues. With 4 bases removed from V and 0 bases from J, the gap between germline ends came to 6 bases. The CDR3 DNA reads as TGTGCCAGCAGCTATGATTCGAACACCGGGGAGCTGTTTTTT. The encoded protein is CASSYDSNTGELFF.

The J gene is TRBJ2-4, the V gene TRBV27; tentative D call: TRBD2 (6 bases). V was pared by 5 bases and J by 8 bases, with 19 bases between. CDR1 and CDR2 (germline): MNHEY, SMNVEV (reference sequence). The CDR3 totals 15 residues. The CDR3 protein is CASSPLGEAVDIQYF. The CDR3 DNA is TGTGCCAGCAGTCCCCTGGGGGAGGCGGTGGACATTCAGTACTTC.

The rearrangement joins TRBV7-2 to TRBJ1-1; D possibly corresponds to TRBD1 (5 bases). The ends were cut back, 3 bases at V and 11 bases at J, with 13 bases in the middle. The CDR3 totals 12 residues. Germline V CDR1 and CDR2: SGHTA, FQGNSA. CDR3 residues: CASSFSGVGAFF. The CDR3 DNA sequence: TGTGCCAGCAGCTTCTCGGGGGTAGGGGCTTTCTTT. Together with reference TRBV7-2 and TRBJ1-1, the CDR3 gives the full variable domain: GAGVSQSPSNKVTEKGKDVELRCDPISGHTALYWYRQSLGQGLEFLIYFQGNSAPDKSGLPSDRFSAERTGGSVSTLTIQRTQQEDSAVYLCASSFSGVGAFFGQGTRLTVV.

The chain uses TRBV6-2 or TRBV6-3 and TRBJ1-4; D uncertain. V dropped 0 bases and J dropped 16 bases, with 24 bases sitting between them. The CDR3 length is 16 residues. Germline loops: CDR1 MNHEY, CDR2 SVGEGT. This CDR3 reads CASSYSPLPDDDGEFF. CDR3 sequence (DNA): TGTGCCAGCAGTTACTCGCCCCTCCCGGACGACGACGGGGAGTTTTTT.

This chain connects TRBV5-1 to TRBJ2-7; D might be TRBD2 (6 bases). The germline V gene has CDR1 SGHRS and CDR2 YFSETQ. The CDR3 covers 12 residues. V lost 6 bases, J lost 7 bases, and 14 bases lay in between. The CDR3 spells CASTLAGSEQYF. The CDR3 DNA reads as TGCGCCAGCACCCTGGCGGGATCGGAGCAGTACTTC.

As DNA, the CDR3 is TGTGCCACCACCTCTCGTGCGGACAGATTAAATTCACCCCTCCACTTT. Translating gives CATTSRADRLNSPLHF. The V call is TRBV24-1, the J call TRBJ1-6, with D possibly TRBD1 on 6 matching bases. V dropped 8 bases and J dropped 7 bases, with 20 bases sitting between them. CDR1 and CDR2 from the germline V gene are KGHDR and SFDVKD. This CDR3 spans 16 amino acids.

V is TRBV19 and J is TRBJ1-1; D gene uncertain. Germline V gene data show CDR1 as LNHDA and CDR2 as SQIVND (reference sequence). V was cut by 5 bases and J by 0 bases, with 7 bases left in between. The CDR3 has 13 amino acids. CDR3 protein: CASSPSLNTEAFF. Written as DNA, the CDR3 is TGTGCCAGTAGTCCCAGCTTGAACACTGAAGCTTTCTTT.

The chain links TRBV5-1 to TRBJ1-6; a weak D match, TRBD1 (6 bases). The CDR3 is 15 amino acids. Germline V gene data show CDR1 as SGHRS and CDR2 as YFSETQ. With 4 bases removed from V and 5 bases from J, the gap between germline ends came to 13 bases. DNA for the CDR3: TGCGCCAGCAGCCCGGGGGGCAGGAATAATTCACCCCTCCACTTT. This gives the protein CASSPGGRNNSPLHF. The whole variable domain, filled in from reference TRBV5-1 and TRBJ1-6, reads KAGVTQTPRYLIKTRGQQVTLSCSPISGHRSVSWYQQTPGQGLQFLFEYFSETQRNKGNFPGRFSGRQFSNSRSEMNVSTLELGDSALYLCASSPGGRNNSPLHFGNGTRLTVT.

The J gene is TRBJ2-5, the V gene TRBV7-7, with TRBD2 matching over 13 bases. This CDR3 has 16 amino acids. V was pared by 5 bases and J by 4 bases, with 7 bases of the junction left unmatched. The germline CDR1 and CDR2 sequences are SSHAT and FNYEAQ (reference sequence). The CDR3 loop reads CASSPMGLAGLETQYF. CDR3 DNA: TGTGCCAGCAGCCCGATGGGACTAGCGGGGCTAGAGACCCAGTACTTC.

This chain uses TRBV4-1 with TRBJ2-7; TRBD1 aligns across 7 bases. The junction had 9 bases not matched to a gene; V was cut back by 3 bases and J by 4 bases. The CDR3 spans 15 residues. Germline-derived CDR1 and CDR2 are MGHRA and YSYEKL. The CDR3 spells CASSQRQGADYEQYF. In DNA form, the CDR3 reads TGCGCCAGCAGCCAGAGACAGGGAGCGGATTACGAGCAGTACTTC.

V usage is TRBV30 and J usage is TRBJ2-7; 8 bases match TRBD2. The germline gives CDR1 GTSNPN, CDR2 SVGIG (reference sequence). This CDR3 has 12 amino acids. After removal of 5 bases from V and 4 bases from J, the junction contained 4 bases not matched to a gene. The CDR3 DNA reads as TGTGCCTGGTCGGGAGGGCCATACGAGCAGTACTTC. This sequence encodes CAWSGGPYEQYF.

V and J are TRBV9 and TRBJ2-7; TRBD2 matches at 8 bases. This CDR3 is built from 20 residues. CDR1 is SGDLS and CDR2 is YYNGEE in the germline V gene. The V and J ends lost 3 bases and 1 base, in that order; junction bases with no gene match: 21. CDR3 in amino acids: CASSGASSATGGLFSYEQYF. CDR3 sequence (DNA): TGTGCCAGCAGCGGAGCGTCGTCGGCGACGGGAGGGTTGTTTTCCTACGAGCAGTACTTC.

This chain connects TRBV30 to TRBJ2-2, with a possible D match to TRBD1 (6 bases). CDR3 size: 13 residues. Trimming left V 4 bases short and J 0 bases short, with 6 bases between. CDR1 is GTSNPN, CDR2 SVGIG, per germline (reference sequence). The CDR3 sequence is CAWKGANTGELFF. The CDR3 DNA follows: TGTGCCTGGAAGGGGGCGAACACCGGGGAGCTGTTTTTT.

The chain joins TRBV10-3 to TRBJ2-7; D is perhaps TRBD1 (5 bases). Germline V CDR1 and CDR2: ENHRY, SYGVKD. The length of the CDR3 is 15 residues. The germline V and J ends were trimmed by 6 bases and 0 bases, with 15 bases remaining between them. CDR3 amino acids: CAISFLDSRSYEQYF. The CDR3 nucleotides are TGTGCCATCAGCTTTCTCGACAGTCGCTCCTACGAGCAGTACTTC.

V gene TRBV30 combines with J gene TRBJ2-1; D remains unclear. V shed 4 bases and J shed 15 bases, with 16 bases lying between them. This CDR3 is built from 11 residues. CDR1 and CDR2 from the germline V gene are GTSNPN and SVGIG (reference sequence). The CDR3 is CAWISTYALFF. Written as DNA, the CDR3 is TGTGCCTGGATTTCGACCTATGCGCTGTTCTTC.

The chain couples TRBV7-2 to TRBJ2-2; D is uncertain. Trimming removed 1 base at V and 10 bases at J, with 16 bases between. Germline V lookup: CDR1 SGHTA, CDR2 FQGNSA. The CDR3 has 15 residues. Here the CDR3 DNA reads TGTGCCAGCAGCTTAGAGCCCAGGTTGAACGCGGAGCTGTTTTTT. Its translation: CASSLEPRLNAELFF.